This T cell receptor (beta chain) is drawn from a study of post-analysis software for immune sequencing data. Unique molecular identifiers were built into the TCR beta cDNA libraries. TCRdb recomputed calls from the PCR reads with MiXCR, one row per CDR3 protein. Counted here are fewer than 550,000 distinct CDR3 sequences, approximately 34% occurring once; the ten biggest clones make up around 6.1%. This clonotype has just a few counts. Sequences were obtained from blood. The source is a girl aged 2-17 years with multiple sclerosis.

The CDR3 protein is CASSFGLFSLRTDTQYF. The CDR3 bases are TGTGCCAGCAGCTTCGGACTATTCAGTCTACGCACAGATACGCAGTATTTT. The chain couples TRBV5-5 to TRBJ2-3, with D tentatively TRBD2 (6 bases). The V and J ends lost 2 bases and 1 base respectively, with 17 bases between them. CDR3 size: 17 residues. Germline V lookup: CDR1 SGHKS, CDR2 YYEKEE (reference sequence).